The T cell receptor beta chain described here comes from a study of cytomegalovirus exposure and HLA in healthy donors. On this clone itself: Its matching antigen is unknown.

Vbeta (60) and Jbeta (13) primers were used in the PCR. The table came from immunoSEQ multiplex PCR; TCRdb's copy has only in-frame clones and leaves some out. The table shows approximately 100,000 clones, with about three quarters occurring only once. Trimming took off 0 bases at V and 1 base at J, with 10 bases between the two ends. CDR3 size: 15 residues. Germline CDR1 reads SGHNT; CDR2 reads YYREEE (reference sequence). Study-level points and caveats: Overall, approximately 150 TCR beta chains were annotated as cytomegalovirus-associated. Later genetic work tied a missense DCLRE1C variant to beta-chain V and J trimming.

The specimen sequenced was PBMCs. V usage is TRBV5-4 and J usage is TRBJ1-2; possibly TRBD1 for D (5 bases). This receptor was taken from a man aged 55 to 70 in good health and CMV-seropositive. The CDR3 sequence is CASSLEAGLNYGYTF. CDR3 bases: TGTGCCAGCAGCTTGGAAGCAGGGCTTAACTATGGCTACACCTTC.